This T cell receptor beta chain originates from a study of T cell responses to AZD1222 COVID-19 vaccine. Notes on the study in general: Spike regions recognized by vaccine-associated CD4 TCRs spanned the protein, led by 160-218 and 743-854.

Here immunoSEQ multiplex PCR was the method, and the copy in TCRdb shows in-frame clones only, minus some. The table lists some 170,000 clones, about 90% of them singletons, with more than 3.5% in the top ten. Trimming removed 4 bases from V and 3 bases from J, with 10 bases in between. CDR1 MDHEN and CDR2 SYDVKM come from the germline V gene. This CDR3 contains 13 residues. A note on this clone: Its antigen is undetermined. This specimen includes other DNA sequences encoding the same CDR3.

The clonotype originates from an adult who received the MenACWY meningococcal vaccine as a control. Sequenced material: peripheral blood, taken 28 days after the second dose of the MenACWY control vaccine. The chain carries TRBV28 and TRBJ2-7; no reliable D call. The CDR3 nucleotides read TGTGCCAGCAGTTCGACGGGCAGCTACGAGCAGTACTTC. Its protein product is CASSSTGSYEQYF.